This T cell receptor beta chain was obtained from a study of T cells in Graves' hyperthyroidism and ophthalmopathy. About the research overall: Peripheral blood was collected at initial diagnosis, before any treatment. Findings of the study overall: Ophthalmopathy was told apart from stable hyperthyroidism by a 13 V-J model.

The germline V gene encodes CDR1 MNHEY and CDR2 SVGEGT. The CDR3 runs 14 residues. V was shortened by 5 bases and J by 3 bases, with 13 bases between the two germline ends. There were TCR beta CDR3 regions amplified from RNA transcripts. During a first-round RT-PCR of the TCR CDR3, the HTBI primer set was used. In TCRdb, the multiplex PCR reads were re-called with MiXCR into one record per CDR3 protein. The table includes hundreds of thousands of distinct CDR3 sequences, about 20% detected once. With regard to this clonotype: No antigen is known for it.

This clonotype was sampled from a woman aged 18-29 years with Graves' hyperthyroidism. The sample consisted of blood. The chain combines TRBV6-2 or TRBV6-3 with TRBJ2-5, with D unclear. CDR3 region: CASSPDRTEETQYF. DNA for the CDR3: TGTGCCAGCAGTCCCGACCGGACGGAAGAGACCCAGTACTTC.